The 27 T cell receptor beta chains below were found in one sample sequenced in a study of molecular identifiers for immune sequencing clone quantification. TCRdb itself ran the PCR reads through MiXCR, one entry per CDR3 protein. This table holds around 320,000 distinct CDR3 sequences, 24% found once. The sample was naive CD8+ T cells from blood, with Jurkat cell RNA spiked in. Regarding subset: FACS-sorted CD8+CD4-CCR7+CD45RA+ naive T cells. All receptors derive from a human donor in good health. Some libraries in this study had Jurkat cell RNA spiked in.

The chain couples TRBV6-2 or TRBV6-3 to TRBJ2-1, with a tentative D call TRBD2 (5 bases). The CDR3 spans 16 residues. Germline CDR1 reads MNHEY; CDR2 reads SVGEGT. The V gene lost 2 bases and the J gene lost 6 bases, with 17 bases spanning the gap. The CDR3 here is CASSYTGFPLVNEQFF. The CDR3 DNA follows: TGTGCCAGCAGTTACACGGGATTCCCCCTGGTCAATGAGCAGTTCTTC.

Worth noting for this clonotype: A clone one base away is much larger, so this may be a read error. Since no conserved phenylalanine or tryptophan closes the CDR3, a read error is the likely cause. The genes are TRBV29-1 and TRBJ2-1, with 10 positions matching TRBD2. J gave up 5 bases and V 6 bases, and 7 bases lay outside the gene matches. Germline assignment: CDR1 SQVTM and CDR2 ANQGSEA. The CDR3 is made up of 14 amino acids. The CDR3 spells CSVPGLATHNEQFL. In DNA form, the CDR3 reads TGCAGCGTCCCGGGACTAGCGACTCACAATGAGCAGTTCCTC.

This clonotype was counted a few times. The V and J genes are TRBV5-5 and TRBJ2-7; D is perhaps TRBD2 (7 bases). The CDR3 totals 15 residues. Germline V gene lookup returns CDR1 SGHKS and CDR2 YYEKEE (reference sequence). Trimming took off 2 bases at V and 2 bases at J, with 14 bases between the two ends. As DNA, the CDR3 is TGTGCCAGCAGCTTTGAGGGGGGGCTACCCTACGAGCAGTACTTC. It encodes CASSFEGGLPYEQYF.

In the case of this clonotype: A much larger clone differs from this one at a single base, so this may be a read error. The CDR3 does not close with the conserved phenylalanine or tryptophan, likely indicating a read error. The J gene is TRBJ2-7, the V gene TRBV29-1; tentative D call: TRBD1 (5 bases). Germline CDR1 is SQVTM and CDR2 is ANQGSEA. The CDR3 runs 12 residues. Trimming removed 3 bases from V and 4 bases from J, with 10 bases in between. The CDR3 reads CSVEAQEYEQYL. The CDR3 bases are TGCAGCGTTGAGGCACAGGAGTACGAGCAGTACTTA.

This clonotype appeared many times. The genes are TRBV13 and TRBJ1-1, with TRBD1 as a possible D gene (5 bases). The ends were cut back, 8 bases at V and 3 bases at J, with 13 bases in the middle. Germline values: CDR1 PRHDT, CDR2 FYEKMQ (reference sequence). CDR3 length: 13 amino acids. Written as DNA, the CDR3 is TGTGCCAGCGAGGGACCGGGGGACACTGAAGCTTTCTTT. Its translation: CASEGPGDTEAFF. The variable domain in full, completed from reference TRBV13 and TRBJ1-1, reads AAGVIQSPRHLIKEKRETATLKCYPIPRHDTVYWYQQGPGQDPQFLISFYEKMQSDKGSIPDRFSAQQFSDYHSELNMSSLELGDSALYFCASEGPGDTEAFFGQGTRLTVV.

This clonotype was detected once. A read error is possible here, since a much larger clone lies one base away. The CDR3 coding sequence is TGTGCCAGCAGCCCGACTGCAGATGCGCAGTATTTT. This gives the protein CASSPTADAQYF. The chain recombines TRBV7-2 with TRBJ2-3; unclear D gene. Germline CDR1 and CDR2: SGHTA and FQGNSA. The CDR3 sequence is 12 residues long.

This clonotype was observed a handful of times. The chain carries TRBV29-1 and TRBJ2-7; TRBD2 agrees at 9 bases. The germline CDR1 and CDR2 sequences are SQVTM and ANQGSEA. The J segment lost 7 bases and the V segment lost 1 base, leaving 5 bases of the junction unmatched. This CDR3 comprises 13 residues. Here the CDR3 DNA reads TGCAGCGTTGAAGGCCAGGGACTAGCTGAGCAGTACTTC. Amino acids: CSVEGQGLAEQYF.

Regarding this clonotype: Possible read error: a much larger clone is one base away. The chain links TRBV29-1 to TRBJ2-3; 8 bases line up with TRBD2. The CDR3 totals 12 residues. CDR1 and CDR2 (germline): SQVTM, ANQGSEA. The V gene end was trimmed by 7 bases and the J gene end by 10 bases; junction bases not matched to a gene: 10. CDR3 sequence (DNA): TGCAGCGCGGGGCCGGGACTAGAGGCGCAGTATTTT. Its protein is CSAGPGLEAQYF.

As DNA, the CDR3 is TGCGCCAGCAGCCAAGCCGGGGGGCGATACGATGAGCAGTTCTTC. Amino acid sequence: CASSQAGGRYDEQFF. This sequence joins TRBV4-3 and TRBJ2-1; possibly TRBD2 for D (7 bases). The CDR3 is 15 amino acids. CDR1 is LGHNA and CDR2 is YSLEER in the germline V gene. With 1 base removed from V and 8 bases from J, the gap between germline ends came to 15 bases.

The gene calls are TRBV12-3 or TRBV12-4 and TRBJ2-4; the D is unclear. The germline V and J ends were trimmed by 6 bases and 8 bases, with 11 bases remaining between them. The CDR3 loop spans 12 amino acids. The CDR3 bases are TGTGCCAGCAGGACCGACGTTGACATTCAGTACTTC. Its translation: CASRTDVDIQYF.

Only a few counts were recorded for this clonotype. The V and J genes are TRBV30 and TRBJ2-1, with 10 bases identical to TRBD2. The CDR3 loop spans 14 amino acids. Losses at the gene ends were 0 bases for V and 12 bases for J; bases not matched to a gene: 8. The germline gives CDR1 GTSNPN, CDR2 SVGIG (reference sequence). DNA of the CDR3: TGTGCCTGGAGTGTTGGTCTAGCGGGAGACGGGCAGTTCTTC. Amino acid sequence: CAWSVGLAGDGQFF.

In regard to this clonotype: A much bigger clone sits one base away, suggesting this may be a read error. The rearrangement uses TRBV9 and TRBJ1-5; D gene ambiguous. From germline, CDR1 is SGDLS and CDR2 YYNGEE. The CDR3 is made up of 13 amino acids. CDR3 protein: CASSVNSNQPPHF. The CDR3 region has the DNA TGTGCCAGCAGCGTTAATAGCAATCAGCCCCCGCATTTT. The full variable domain, rest sourced from reference TRBV9 and TRBJ1-5, is DSGVTQTPKHLITATGQRVTLRCSPRSGDLSVYWYQQSLDQGLQFLIQYYNGEERAKGNILERFSAQQFPDLHSELNLSSLELGDSALYFCASSVNSNQPPHFGDGTRLSIL.

This clonotype was detected ten times or more. The chain links TRBV4-1 to TRBJ2-7; maybe TRBD1 (5 bases). In germline, CDR1 is MGHRA, CDR2 YSYEKL. V lost 6 bases to trimming and J lost 0 bases, with 12 bases between them. This CDR3 spans 14 amino acids. The CDR3 is CASSSTVSSYEQYF. DNA of the CDR3: TGCGCCAGCAGTTCGACAGTGAGCTCCTACGAGCAGTACTTC.

V and J are TRBV20-1 and TRBJ2-7, with 10 bases matching TRBD2. Looked up from germline, CDR1 is DFQATT and CDR2 is SNEGSKA (reference sequence). With 4 bases clipped from V and 2 bases from J, the junction kept 8 bases outside the gene matches. This CDR3 is 15 amino acids long. In DNA, the CDR3 is TGCAGTGCTAACAATCGGACTAGCGGAACCTACGAGCAGTACTTC. Translation gives CSANNRTSGTYEQYF.

The DNA for the CDR3 is TGTGCCAGCAGCCCATTTACTGGCGGGGCGGACAGGAAATATCAGCCCCAGCATTTT. This gives the protein CASSPFTGGADRKYQPQHF. The gene calls are TRBV4-2 and TRBJ1-5; 7 nucleotides match TRBD1. This CDR3 is built from 19 residues. The V gene's germline CDR1 is LGHNA and CDR2 YNFKEQ. Germline trimming cut 4 bases from V and 5 bases from J; bases unmatched to any gene: 20.

About this clonotype itself: The junction and the germline gene differ at one end; a read error may be behind it. This chain joins TRBV4-1 and TRBJ2-7, with D tentatively TRBD2 (5 bases). Germline CDR1 and CDR2: MGHRA and YSYEKL. The CDR3 loop spans 13 amino acids. Here the CDR3 DNA reads TGCGCCAGCAGCCCGGGGATTTCCTACGAGCTGTACTTC. It specifies CASSPGISYELYF.

This clonotype was observed many times. The V call is TRBV5-8, the J call TRBJ1-4; D is possibly TRBD1 (5 bases). The CDR3 covers 14 residues. The V end lost 3 bases, the J end lost 4 bases, and 10 bases lay between the germline ends. Per germline, CDR1 SGHTS and CDR2 YDEGEE. CDR3 loop: CASSSDSLNEKLFF. CDR3 sequence (DNA): TGTGCCAGCAGCTCTGACAGCCTTAATGAAAAACTGTTTTTT.

The chain uses TRBV6-6 and TRBJ1-1, with 9 bases fitting TRBD1. V dropped 7 bases and J dropped 3; count of bases not matched to a gene: 12. CDR3 length: 16 residues. From germline, CDR1 is MNHNY and CDR2 SVGAGI (reference sequence). The CDR3: CASNPLLRDRDTEAFF. CDR3 in DNA: TGTGCCAGCAATCCACTCCTCCGGGACAGGGACACTGAAGCTTTCTTT.

This clonotype was found a few times. CDR3 coding DNA: TGTGCCAGCAGCTTAGGCGAGAGCGGTAGAGAGACCCAGTACTTC. This encodes CASSLGESGRETQYF. The chain joins TRBV7-3 to TRBJ2-5, with a weak D call TRBD2 (5 bases). The V gene lost 2 bases and the J gene lost 4 bases, with 14 bases spanning the gap. Germline V gene sequence: CDR1 SGHTA, CDR2 FQGTGA. The CDR3 sequence is 15 residues long.

This clonotype was found once. The rearrangement links TRBV9 to TRBJ1-1; D might be TRBD1 (6 bases). Germline CDR1 SGDLS, CDR2 YYNGEE. The CDR3 totals 15 residues. V was trimmed by 0 bases and J by 3 bases, leaving 12 bases between them. The CDR3 spells CASSVVGGPYTEAFF. The CDR3 coding sequence is TGTGCCAGCAGCGTAGTTGGGGGGCCCTACACTGAAGCTTTCTTT.

The CDR3: CASTDAVTDTQYF. The CDR3 DNA reads as TGTGCCAGCACCGACGCAGTTACAGATACGCAGTATTTT. J is TRBJ2-3 and V is TRBV25-1; D remains ambiguous. CDR1 MGHDK and CDR2 SYGVNS come from the germline V gene. The CDR3 is made up of 13 amino acids. V lost 7 bases and J 3 bases, leaving 11 bases between the germline ends.

The sample holds a few counts of this clonotype. One end of the junction fails to match germline, which may point to a read error. The J gene is TRBJ2-7, the V gene TRBV29-1, with 11 bases matching TRBD2. CDR3 length equals 15 residues. CDR1 is SQVTM and CDR2 is ANQGSEA in the germline V gene. The CDR3 loop is CGVEILAGAPYEQYF. The DNA for the CDR3 is TGCGGCGTTGAGATACTAGCGGGAGCGCCCTACGAGCAGTACTTC.

This clonotype showed up many times. The CDR3 DNA reads TGTGCCAGCAGCTTTGTTAACGACCCGGCGCTTTACTTC. It codes for CASSFVNDPALYF. The genes are TRBV11-2 and TRBJ2-4; the D is unclear. Per the germline V gene, CDR1 is SGHAT and CDR2 is FQNNGV. The V and J ends lost 3 bases and 16 bases respectively, with 19 bases between them. CDR3 length equals 13 residues. Together with reference TRBV11-2 and TRBJ2-4, the CDR3 gives the full variable domain: EAGVAQSPRYKIIEKRQSVAFWCNPISGHATLYWYQQILGQGPKLLIQFQNNGVVDDSQLPKDRFSAERLKGVDSTLKIQPAKLEDSAVYLCASSFVNDPALYFGAGTRLSVL.

This clonotype showed up many times. The chain has TRBV4-1 and TRBJ2-5; D gene ambiguous. In germline, CDR1 is MGHRA, CDR2 YSYEKL. The CDR3 covers 14 residues. V gave up 0 bases and J gave up 0 bases, with 5 bases separating them. Here the CDR3 reads CASSQDSDQETQYF. CDR3 nucleotides: TGCGCCAGCAGCCAAGACAGCGACCAAGAGACCCAGTACTTC.

This clonotype occurred many times. This chain uses TRBV7-9 with TRBJ1-5, with D perhaps TRBD1 (6 bases). Trimming stripped 3 bases from V and 5 bases from J, with 8 bases between. CDR1 and CDR2 from the germline V gene are SEHNR and FQNEAQ (reference sequence). The CDR3 sequence is 13 residues long. CDR3 bases: TGTGCCAGCAGCTTGGACAGTTATCAGCCCCAGCATTTT. Its protein is CASSLDSYQPQHF.

The chain is built from TRBV13 and TRBJ2-7; possibly TRBD1 for D (5 bases). The germline V gene has CDR1 PRHDT and CDR2 FYEKMQ (reference sequence). Trimming took 4 bases from V and 6 from J, leaving 19 bases between them. The CDR3 is 15 amino acids. The CDR3 nucleotides read TGTGCCAGCAGCTCCCCCGGGTCAGGGTCGCCCGAGCAGTACTTC. Translation gives CASSSPGSGSPEQYF.

The chain is built from TRBV7-9 and TRBJ1-5; TRBD1 matches 7 bases. The CDR3 loop spans 18 amino acids. The V segment lost 5 bases and the J segment 0 bases; nucleotides outside the gene matches: 13. Germline V lookup: CDR1 SEHNR, CDR2 FQNEAQ (reference sequence). CDR3 region: CASSPGSGGVYSNQPQHF. For the CDR3, the DNA is TGTGCCAGCAGCCCCGGTTCAGGGGGAGTTTATAGCAATCAGCCCCAGCATTTT.